These 23 T cell receptor beta chains share one sample of origin, sequenced in a study of cytomegalovirus exposure and HLA in healthy donors. Primers: 60 Vbeta forward and 13 Jbeta reverse. This table comes from immunoSEQ multiplex PCR, and its TCRdb copy is limited to in-frame clones, with some not included. The repertoire holds approximately 170,000 clones, 76% seen once, with roughly 0.82% in the top ten. The sample was PBMCs. The receptor source for this set is a female donor in good health and CMV-seronegative.

This clone occurred a few times. The V call is TRBV11-2, the J call TRBJ2-5, with D maybe TRBD2 (5 bases). Germline V gene sequence: CDR1 SGHAT, CDR2 FQNNGV. CDR3 length: 16 residues. V gave up 4 bases and J gave up 4 bases, with 19 bases separating them. The DNA for the CDR3 is TGTGCCAGCAGCTCGACCGGGCTTAGGGAGAGAGAGACCCAGTACTTC. Encoded protein: CASSSTGLRERETQYF.

A single count supports this clone. The V gene is TRBV5-1, the J gene TRBJ2-7; the D is unclear. There are 16 residues in the CDR3. CDR1 is SGHRS, CDR2 YFSETQ, per germline. Trimming pared 0 bases from V and 2 bases from J, leaving 15 bases between. The CDR3 DNA is TGCGCCAGCAGCTTGGACGGTCGAAGCCCCCCCTACGAGCAGTACTTC. Residues: CASSLDGRSPPYEQYF.

The sample holds one count of this clone. V usage is TRBV6-1 and J usage is TRBJ2-7; a weak D match, TRBD1 (5 bases). CDR3 size: 13 residues. The V gene lost 6 bases and the J gene lost 2 bases, with 11 bases spanning the gap. Germline V gene data show CDR1 as MNHNS and CDR2 as SASEGT. The CDR3 coding sequence is TGTGCCAGCAGGAAAGGGGTGGCCTACGAGCAGTACTTC. Amino acid sequence: CASRKGVAYEQYF.

CDR3 nucleotides: TGTGCCAGCAGGAATTATCAGAGGGATGAGCAGTTCTTC. Residues: CASRNYQRDEQFF. This sequence joins TRBV28 and TRBJ2-1, with a possible D match to TRBD2 (5 bases). Trimming removed 6 bases from V and 8 bases from J, with 14 bases in between. There are 13 residues in the CDR3. Germline V gives CDR1 MDHEN, CDR2 SYDVKM. The full variable domain, completed using reference TRBV28 and TRBJ2-1, is DVKVTQSSRYLVKRTGEKVFLECVQDMDHENMFWYRQDPGLGLRLIYFSYDVKMKEKGDIPEGYSVSREKKERFSLILESASTNQTSMYLCASRNYQRDEQFFGPGTRLTVL.

This chain links TRBV4-3 with TRBJ2-7; 13 bases map to TRBD2. The V and J ends lost 3 bases and 3 bases, in that order; junction bases with no gene match: 2. Per germline, CDR1 LGHNA and CDR2 YSLEER. The CDR3 spans 15 residues. CDR3 region: CASSHGTSGIYEQYF. For the CDR3, the DNA is TGCGCCAGCAGCCACGGGACTAGCGGGATCTACGAGCAGTACTTC.

V gene TRBV6-1 combines with J gene TRBJ2-3; D is unresolved. Germline V lookup: CDR1 MNHNS, CDR2 SASEGT. Trimming cost V 3 bases and J 3 bases, with 4 bases left between them. This CDR3 comprises 12 residues. Written as DNA, the CDR3 is TGTGCCAGCAGTGACTTTACAGATACGCAGTATTTT. Translation: CASSDFTDTQYF.

V usage is TRBV7-9 and J usage is TRBJ1-2; TRBD1 is a possible D gene (6 bases). V lost 5 bases to trimming and J lost 2 bases, with 21 bases between them. Germline loops: CDR1 SEHNR, CDR2 FQNEAQ (reference sequence). The CDR3 covers 17 residues. CDR3 DNA: TGTGCCAGCAGCCCGTCCGGCAGGGGCGTCCTCAACTATGGCTACACCTTC. Its translation: CASSPSGRGVLNYGYTF.

This chain joins TRBV2 and TRBJ1-5; possible D gene TRBD1, 6 bases. The germline V gene encodes CDR1 SNHLY and CDR2 FYNNEI. Trimming removed 2 bases from V and 3 bases from J, with 8 bases in between. The CDR3 extends over 14 amino acids. CDR3 loop: CASSEWTANQPQHF. CDR3 in DNA: TGTGCCAGCAGTGAATGGACAGCCAATCAGCCCCAGCATTTT.

V gene TRBV28 combines with J gene TRBJ1-2; 7 positions agree with TRBD1. Per the germline V gene, CDR1 is MDHEN and CDR2 is SYDVKM. The V segment lost 6 bases and the J segment 2 bases; nucleotides outside the gene matches: 9. This CDR3 is 15 amino acids long. The CDR3 spells CASSPGGGRNYGYTF. In DNA form, the CDR3 reads TGTGCCAGCAGCCCCGGAGGGGGCCGGAACTATGGCTACACCTTC.

The gene calls are TRBV19 and TRBJ1-6, with D unresolved. Germline values: CDR1 LNHDA, CDR2 SQIVND (reference sequence). The CDR3 spans 17 residues. Deletions cut 3 bases from V and 5 bases from J, with 17 bases between. The CDR3 DNA sequence: TGTGCCAGTAGTATCGGCTCCCGGCGGCAGCATAATTCACCCCTCCACTTT. Translation: CASSIGSRRQHNSPLHF.

As for this clone: One junction end does not reproduce the germline sequence, and a read error may be involved. The chain is built from TRBV9 and TRBJ2-6, with a weak D call TRBD2 (6 bases). This CDR3 has 15 amino acids. In germline, CDR1 is SGDLS, CDR2 YYNGEE. The chain's CDR3 is CASSVEGTGANGLTF. CDR3 coding DNA: TGTGCCAGCAGCGTAGAGGGGACTGGGGCCAACGGCCTGACTTTC.

This clone came up a few times. The chain has TRBV7-2 and TRBJ2-7; 12 bases are a match to TRBD1. Trimming took 1 base from V and 4 from J; bases not matched to a gene: 8. The CDR3 contains 17 residues. The germline V gene encodes CDR1 SGHTA and CDR2 FQGNSA. CDR3 coding DNA: TGTGCCAGCAGCTTAGTCTTCCGGGACAGGGGGCTTTACGAGCAGTACTTC. It is translated as CASSLVFRDRGLYEQYF.

This chain uses TRBV6-6 with TRBJ2-7; tentative D call: TRBD1 (5 bases). This CDR3 has 16 amino acids. Between the trimmed V and J ends, which lost 4 bases and 2 bases, there was a span of 18 bases. CDR1 is MNHNY and CDR2 is SVGAGI in the germline V gene (reference sequence). CDR3 sequence (DNA): TGTGCCAGCAGTTCGCTGAAGGGGTCGGCAACCTACGAGCAGTACTTC. This encodes CASSSLKGSATYEQYF.

This chain connects TRBV4-1 to TRBJ2-2, with D maybe TRBD1 (6 bases). The CDR3 contains 15 residues. CDR1 is MGHRA, CDR2 YSYEKL, per germline. The V end was cut by 1 base, the J end by 2 bases, with 8 bases between. This CDR3 reads CASSQAGTNTGELFF. As DNA, the CDR3 is TGCGCCAGCAGCCAAGCCGGGACAAACACCGGGGAGCTGTTTTTT.

This chain links TRBV6-6 with TRBJ2-1; D possibly corresponds to TRBD2 (5 bases). The germline V and J ends were trimmed by 5 bases and 0 bases, with 11 bases remaining between them. CDR1 is MNHNY, CDR2 SVGAGI, per germline (reference sequence). The CDR3 is 15 amino acids. CDR3 bases: TGTGCCAGCAGTGGCGGGTCTAGCTCCTACAATGAGCAGTTCTTC. Translated, it gives CASSGGSSSYNEQFF.

The chain is built from TRBV19 and TRBJ1-1, with D unresolved. Trimming pared 6 bases from V and 4 bases from J, leaving 12 bases between. The germline V gene has CDR1 LNHDA and CDR2 SQIVND (reference sequence). This CDR3 is 13 amino acids long. The CDR3 coding sequence is TGTGCCAGTAGCACAGATCTCGGCACTGAAGCTTTCTTT. Translated: CASSTDLGTEAFF.

This chain joins TRBV9 and TRBJ2-7, with 9 bases fitting TRBD1. With V trimmed by 4 bases and J by 4 bases, 9 bases remained unmatched. Germline CDR1 SGDLS, CDR2 YYNGEE. The CDR3 totals 15 residues. The CDR3 DNA sequence: TGTGCCAGCAGCATCGGGACAGGGTCTATTTACGAGCAGTACTTC. Encoded protein: CASSIGTGSIYEQYF.

This clone has just a few counts. The CDR3 nucleotides are TGTGCCAGCTCACCACCTTTCGGGAGGATCGGGAACACTGAAGCTTTCTTT. Translated, it gives CASSPPFGRIGNTEAFF. The chain combines TRBV18 with TRBJ1-1; D unresolved. This CDR3 region has 17 residues. Germline CDR1 KGHSH, CDR2 LQKENI. Trimming took 0 bases from V and 1 from J, leaving 15 bases between them.

The chain is built from TRBV12-5 and TRBJ1-6, with TRBD1 as a possible D gene (6 bases). V was pared by 3 bases and J by 7 bases, with 13 bases between. Germline V gene data show CDR1 as LGHNT and CDR2 as FRNRAP. The CDR3 runs 15 residues. Here the CDR3 reads CASGLMDRLNSPLHF. The DNA of the CDR3 is TGTGCTAGTGGTTTAATGGACAGACTAAATTCACCCCTCCACTTT.

This clone was seen a handful of times. A read error may account for a junction end that differs from germline. The chain recombines TRBV7-7 with TRBJ2-5; 8 nucleotides align to TRBD1. This CDR3 is built from 13 residues. Germline V gene data show CDR1 as SSHAT and CDR2 as FNYEAQ (reference sequence). CDR3 sequence reads: CASSLTGGETQYF. The DNA of the CDR3 is TGTGCTAGCAGCTTAACAGGGGGGGAGACCCAGTACTTC. Full variable domain (remainder filled in from reference TRBV7-7 and TRBJ2-5): GAGVSQSPRYKVTKRGQDVTLRCDPISSHATLYWYQQALGQGPEFLTYFNYEAQPDKSGLPSDRFSAERPEGSISTLTIQRTEQRDSAMYRCASSLTGGETQYFGPGTRLLVL.

The chain links TRBV9 to TRBJ1-2, with a weak D call TRBD1 (6 bases). CDR1 is SGDLS, CDR2 YYNGEE, per germline. Trimming pared 1 base from V and 2 bases from J, leaving 12 bases between. This CDR3 spans 15 amino acids. The CDR3 region is CASSVSTGTNYGYTF. The CDR3 coding sequence is TGTGCCAGCAGCGTATCTACAGGGACCAACTATGGCTACACCTTC.

The chain is built from TRBV7-2 and TRBJ2-6; D uncertain. The CDR3 length is 15 residues. In germline, CDR1 is SGHTA, CDR2 FQGNSA. The ends were cut back, 1 base at V and 0 bases at J, with 4 bases in the middle. The DNA of the CDR3 is TGTGCCAGCAGCTTAGGCAGCTCTGGGGCCAACGTCCTGACTTTC. Translated, it gives CASSLGSSGANVLTF.

This chain links TRBV11-1 with TRBJ2-5; 15 nucleotides agree with TRBD2. Germline V gene sequence: CDR1 SGHAT, CDR2 FQDESV (reference sequence). The CDR3 sequence is 16 residues long. Germline trimming cut 4 bases from V and 2 bases from J; bases unmatched to any gene: 2. The CDR3, as DNA: TGTGCCAGCAGCTCCGGACTAGCGGGGGGGCAAGAGACCCAGTACTTC. Translation gives CASSSGLAGGQETQYF.